This record covers a single T cell receptor (beta chain). Its antigen is not identified. The data derive from a study of vaccination effects on CD4 cells after COVID-19. Profiled with immunoSEQ multiplex PCR; TCRdb holds only in-frame clones, not every one. Of tens of thousands of clones listed, roughly 70% were seen once; the top ten hold 7% to 9.5%. With the ViraFEST assay, the study expanded antigen-specific CD4+ T cells using viral peptide pools, then sequenced them. Culture proceeded for under twelve days, and CD4+ T cells were then isolated. Participants were given two doses of BNT162b2 or mRNA-1273 vaccine. The CDR3 runs 13 residues. Germline V gives CDR1 MNHEY, CDR2 SVGAGI. V was clipped by 5 bases and J by 8 bases, with 14 bases between them.

The sequence derives from a human donor who received a COVID-19 vaccine. The rearrangement links TRBV6-5 to TRBJ2-3; D may be TRBD1 or TRBD2 (6 bases each). The sequences come from CD4+ T cells from PBMCs cultured with SARS-CoV-2 spike peptides, collected after COVID-19 vaccination. This chain's CDR3 is CASSTGTPSTQYF. CDR3 nucleotide sequence: TGTGCCAGCAGTACAGGGACTCCGAGTACGCAGTATTTT.